Each of the 18 T cell receptor beta chains below was sequenced from the same sample in a study of T cell responses to AZD1222 COVID-19 vaccine. Profiled with immunoSEQ multiplex PCR; TCRdb holds only in-frame clones, not every one. The sample carries approximately 90,000 clones, 90% recorded once. Here the sequenced sample was peripheral blood, taken on day 0 of AZD1222 vaccination. The receptors were gathered from an adult in good health.

The gene calls are TRBV5-1 and TRBJ1-2; possibly TRBD1 for D (5 bases). The CDR3 covers 14 residues. V was trimmed by 4 bases and J by 2 bases, leaving 12 bases between them. The germline V gene has CDR1 SGHRS and CDR2 YFSETQ. The CDR3 DNA sequence: TGCGCCAGCAGCGAGGGACGCTTGAACTATGGCTACACCTTC. It encodes CASSEGRLNYGYTF.

As regards this clone: Because the CDR3's place on the DNA is in doubt, the DNA is left out and the CDR3 is given as listed by TCRdb. The chain recombines TRBV6-2 or TRBV6-3 with TRBJ2-7; TRBD1 is taken as the D call from the table, unchecked against the DNA. The germline V gene has CDR1 MNHEY and CDR2 SVGEGT. The CDR3 comprises 11 residues, both ends counted. The CDR3 spells CASSFGTGAVF.

The chain couples TRBV25-1 to TRBJ2-1, with 7 bases identical to TRBD2. The CDR3 covers 13 residues. The junction had 7 bases not matched to a gene; V was cut back by 11 bases and J by 3 bases. Germline values: CDR1 MGHDK, CDR2 SYGVNS. The CDR3 region is CARWGGDYNEQFF. CDR3 DNA sequence: TGTGCCCGCTGGGGGGGGGACTACAATGAGCAGTTCTTC. The whole variable domain, remainder taken from reference TRBV25-1 and TRBJ2-1, is EADIYQTPRYLVIGTGKKITLECSQTMGHDKMYWYQQDPGMELHLIHYSYGVNSTEKGDLSSESTVSRIRTEHFPLTLESARPSHTSQYLCARWGGDYNEQFFGPGTRLTVL.

The gene calls are TRBV6-5 and TRBJ1-4; D remains unclear. Germline values: CDR1 MNHEY, CDR2 SVGAGI. CDR3 length equals 12 residues. V was pared by 6 bases and J by 4 bases, with 6 bases between. The CDR3 sequence is CASRGDNEKLFF. CDR3 bases: TGTGCCAGCAGAGGAGATAATGAAAAACTGTTTTTT.

This clone was detected only once. The chain combines TRBV5-4 with TRBJ1-1; D is perhaps TRBD1 (5 bases). Trimming took off 1 base at V and 4 bases at J, with 8 bases between the two ends. Germline CDR1 reads SGHNT; CDR2 reads YYREEE (reference sequence). CDR3 length: 13 residues. The CDR3 reads CASSLWGGTEAFF. CDR3 nucleotides: TGTGCCAGCAGCTTGTGGGGGGGCACTGAAGCTTTCTTT.

The chain employs TRBV7-2 and TRBJ1-5; tentative D call: TRBD1 (6 bases). This CDR3 is built from 14 residues. V lost 2 bases, J lost 11 bases, and 16 bases lay in between. The germline V gene has CDR1 SGHTA and CDR2 FQGNSA. DNA for the CDR3: TGTGCCAGCAGCTTAACTCCCGGACAGACAGCCCAGCATTTT. Protein sequence: CASSLTPGQTAQHF.

The chain carries TRBV9 and TRBJ2-1; D not certain. The CDR3 has 14 amino acids. V was trimmed by 0 bases and J by 5 bases, leaving 9 bases between them. The germline CDR1 and CDR2 sequences are SGDLS and YYNGEE. The CDR3 DNA reads TGTGCCAGCAGCGTAGTATCGCAGAACAATGAGCAGTTCTTC. Encoded protein: CASSVVSQNNEQFF.

V gene TRBV9 combines with J gene TRBJ2-5, with D maybe TRBD1 (6 bases). Germline values: CDR1 SGDLS, CDR2 YYNGEE. CDR3 length: 14 amino acids. V gave up 1 base and J gave up 5 bases, with 12 bases separating them. The CDR3 is CASSVQGPGETQYF. In DNA, the CDR3 is TGTGCCAGCAGCGTACAGGGGCCAGGGGAGACCCAGTACTTC.

The chain has TRBV7-8 and TRBJ2-5; the D gene is possibly TRBD1 (5 bases). Germline assignment: CDR1 SGHVS and CDR2 FQNEAQ. CDR3 size: 13 residues. Trimming left V 1 base short and J 2 bases short, with 5 bases between. The CDR3: CASSLGQQETQYF. The CDR3 nucleotides are TGTGCCAGCAGCTTAGGACAGCAAGAGACCCAGTACTTC. The whole variable domain, remainder taken from reference TRBV7-8 and TRBJ2-5, is GAGVSQSPRYKVAKRGQDVALRCDPISGHVSLFWYQQALGQGPEFLTYFQNEAQLDKSGLPSDRFFAERPEGSVSTLKIQRTQQEDSAVYLCASSLGQQETQYFGPGTRLLVL.

The gene calls are TRBV5-4 and TRBJ1-4; D may be TRBD1 (5 bases). Germline CDR1 SGHNT, CDR2 YYREEE (reference sequence). The CDR3 totals 13 residues. Between the trimmed V and J ends, which lost 4 bases and 8 bases, there was a span of 12 bases. The CDR3 nucleotides read TGTGCCAGCAGCGTCGTCCGGGGGGAAAAACTGTTTTTT. Encoded protein: CASSVVRGEKLFF.

The gene calls are TRBV13 and TRBJ1-1; a weak D match, TRBD1 (5 bases). V was trimmed by 3 bases and J by 4 bases, leaving 12 bases between them. This CDR3 is built from 14 residues. Germline loops: CDR1 PRHDT, CDR2 FYEKMQ (reference sequence). The CDR3 is CASSLGGRGTEAFF. CDR3 DNA: TGTGCCAGCAGCTTGGGGGGTCGAGGCACTGAAGCTTTCTTT.

The sample holds one count of this clone. The chain combines TRBV20-1 with TRBJ2-5; D possibly corresponds to TRBD2 (6 bases). From germline, CDR1 is DFQATT and CDR2 SNEGSKA (reference sequence). The CDR3 contains 11 residues. Trimming took 6 bases from V and 7 from J, leaving 12 bases between them. CDR3 sequence (DNA): TGCAGTGCCGGGACGCGGGGGACCCAGTACTTC. Its protein product is CSAGTRGTQYF.

This chain uses TRBV7-9 with TRBJ1-5; D is unclear. V was cut by 3 bases and J by 5 bases, with 5 bases left in between. This CDR3 comprises 12 residues. In germline, CDR1 is SEHNR, CDR2 FQNEAQ (reference sequence). The CDR3 DNA reads as TGTGCCAGCAGCTTGGGTGATCAGCCCCAGCATTTT. This encodes CASSLGDQPQHF.

The V and J genes are TRBV29-1 and TRBJ1-2; the D is unclear. From germline, CDR1 is SQVTM and CDR2 ANQGSEA. V gave up 4 bases and J gave up 7 bases, with 4 bases separating them. This CDR3 has 9 amino acids. The CDR3 sequence is CSVGLGYTF. The CDR3 DNA sequence: TGCAGCGTTGGTCTTGGCTACACCTTC.

The J gene is TRBJ1-5, the V gene TRBV2; D is undetermined. The germline V gene encodes CDR1 SNHLY and CDR2 FYNNEI. The CDR3 length is 13 residues. V was shortened by 7 bases and J by 5 bases, with 12 bases between the two germline ends. CDR3 in DNA: TGTGCCAGCACCGGGGTTTGGGATCAGCCCCAGCATTTT. This sequence encodes CASTGVWDQPQHF.

The genes are TRBV6-4 and TRBJ2-2, with 7 bases lining up with TRBD2. The CDR3 consists of 18 residues. Losses at the gene ends were 2 bases for V and 0 bases for J; bases not matched to a gene: 9. Germline CDR1 reads MRHNA; CDR2 reads SNTAGT. Written as DNA, the CDR3 is TGTGCCAGCAGTGACCGACCCCCGGGACTAACGAACACCGGGGAGCTGTTTTTT. Amino acid sequence: CASSDRPPGLTNTGELFF.

In nucleotides, the CDR3 is TGTGCCAGCAGCCCCAGGGGGCCCCACGAGCAGTACTTC. The encoded protein is CASSPRGPHEQYF. The chain combines TRBV21-1 with TRBJ2-7; the table's TRBD1 call for D was not verified on the DNA. TRBV21-1 is deemed a pseudogene. This CDR3 has 13 residues.

The chain is built from TRBV27 and TRBJ1-2; D gene unclear. This CDR3 is 14 amino acids long. With 7 bases removed from V and 2 bases from J, the gap between germline ends came to 14 bases. The germline V gene has CDR1 MNHEY and CDR2 SMNVEV (reference sequence). Written as DNA, the CDR3 is TGTGCCAGCACCCCCCGGGTTGGGAACTATGGCTACACCTTC. Translation: CASTPRVGNYGYTF.